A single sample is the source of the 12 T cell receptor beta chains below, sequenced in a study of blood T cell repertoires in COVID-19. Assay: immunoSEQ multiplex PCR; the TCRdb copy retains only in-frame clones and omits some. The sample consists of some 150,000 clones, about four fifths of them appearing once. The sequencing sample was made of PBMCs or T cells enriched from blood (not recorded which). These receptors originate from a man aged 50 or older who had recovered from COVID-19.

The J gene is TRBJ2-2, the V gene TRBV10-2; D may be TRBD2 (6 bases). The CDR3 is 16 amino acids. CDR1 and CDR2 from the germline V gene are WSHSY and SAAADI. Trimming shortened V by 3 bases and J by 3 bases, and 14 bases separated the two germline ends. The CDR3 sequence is CASSEPGLLDTGELFF. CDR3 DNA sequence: TGCGCCAGCAGTGAACCGGGACTCTTAGACACCGGGGAGCTGTTTTTT.

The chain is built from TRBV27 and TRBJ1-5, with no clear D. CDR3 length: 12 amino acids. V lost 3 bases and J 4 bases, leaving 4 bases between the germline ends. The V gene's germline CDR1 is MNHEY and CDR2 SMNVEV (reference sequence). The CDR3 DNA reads TGTGCCAGCAGTTTCCCGAATCAGCCCCAGCATTTT. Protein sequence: CASSFPNQPQHF.

CDR3 sequence reads: CAFSSGVRSPLHF. CDR3 coding DNA: TGTGCCTTTTCATCAGGGGTTCGGTCACCCCTCCACTTT. The chain carries TRBV30 and TRBJ1-6; D possibly corresponds to TRBD1 (6 bases). Germline CDR1 and CDR2: GTSNPN and SVGIG (reference sequence). The CDR3 totals 13 residues. V lost 7 bases, J lost 10 bases, and 17 bases lay in between.

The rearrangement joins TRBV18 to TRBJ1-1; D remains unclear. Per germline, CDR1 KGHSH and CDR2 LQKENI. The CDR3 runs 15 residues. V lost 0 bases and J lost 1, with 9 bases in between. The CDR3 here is CASSPPSGGNTEAFF. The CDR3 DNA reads TGTGCCAGCTCACCACCTTCAGGTGGGAACACTGAAGCTTTCTTT.

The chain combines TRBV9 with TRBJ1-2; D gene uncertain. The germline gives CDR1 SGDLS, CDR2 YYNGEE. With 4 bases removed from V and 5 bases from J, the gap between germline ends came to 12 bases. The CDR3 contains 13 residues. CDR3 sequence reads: CASSPRWLYGYTF. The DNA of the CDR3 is TGTGCCAGCAGCCCTAGGTGGCTTTATGGCTACACCTTC. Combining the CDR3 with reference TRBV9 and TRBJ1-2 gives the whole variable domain DSGVTQTPKHLITATGQRVTLRCSPRSGDLSVYWYQQSLDQGLQFLIQYYNGEERAKGNILERFSAQQFPDLHSELNLSSLELGDSALYFCASSPRWLYGYTFGSGTRLTVV.

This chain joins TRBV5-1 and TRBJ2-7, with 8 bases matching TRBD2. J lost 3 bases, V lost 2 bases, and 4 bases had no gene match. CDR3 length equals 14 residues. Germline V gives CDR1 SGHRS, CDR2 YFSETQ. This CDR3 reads CASSLISGDYEQYF. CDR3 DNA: TGCGCCAGCAGCTTAATTAGCGGGGACTACGAGCAGTACTTC.

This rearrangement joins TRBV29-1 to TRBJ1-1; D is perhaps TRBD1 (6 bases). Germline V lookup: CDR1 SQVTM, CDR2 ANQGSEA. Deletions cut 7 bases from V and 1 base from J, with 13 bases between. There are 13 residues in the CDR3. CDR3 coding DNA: TGCAGCGCCCGGGACAACGCGAACACTGAAGCTTTCTTT. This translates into CSARDNANTEAFF.

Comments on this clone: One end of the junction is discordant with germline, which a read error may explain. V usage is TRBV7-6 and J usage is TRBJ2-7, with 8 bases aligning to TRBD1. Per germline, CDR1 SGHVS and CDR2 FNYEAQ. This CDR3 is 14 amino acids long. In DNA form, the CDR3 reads TGTGCCAGCAGCCCACCGGGACAGGTACCTTCTCCGGACTTC. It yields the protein CASSPPGQVPSPDF.

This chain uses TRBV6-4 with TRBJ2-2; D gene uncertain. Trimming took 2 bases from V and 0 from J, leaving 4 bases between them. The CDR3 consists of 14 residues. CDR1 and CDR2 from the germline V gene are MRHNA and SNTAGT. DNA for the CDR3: TGTGCCAGCAGTGACATAGCGAACACCGGGGAGCTGTTTTTT. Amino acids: CASSDIANTGELFF.

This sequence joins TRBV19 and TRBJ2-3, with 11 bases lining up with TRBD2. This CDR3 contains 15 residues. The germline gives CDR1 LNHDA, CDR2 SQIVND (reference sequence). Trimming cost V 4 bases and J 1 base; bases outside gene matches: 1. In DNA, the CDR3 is TGTGCCAGTAGTAATAGCGGGGGGGGCACAGATACGCAGTATTTT. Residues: CASSNSGGGTDTQYF.

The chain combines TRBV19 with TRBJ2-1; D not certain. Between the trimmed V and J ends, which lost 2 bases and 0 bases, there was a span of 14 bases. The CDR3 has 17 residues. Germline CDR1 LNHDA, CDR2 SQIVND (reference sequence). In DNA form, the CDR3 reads TGTGCCAGTAGTATATCCCCCAGGTCAAGCTCCTACAATGAGCAGTTCTTC. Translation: CASSISPRSSSYNEQFF.

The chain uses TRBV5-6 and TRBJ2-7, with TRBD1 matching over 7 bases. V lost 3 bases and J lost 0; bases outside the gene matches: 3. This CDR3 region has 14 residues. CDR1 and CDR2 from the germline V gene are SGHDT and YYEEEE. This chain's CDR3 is CASSWGQSSYEQYF. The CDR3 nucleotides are TGTGCCAGCAGCTGGGGACAGAGCTCCTACGAGCAGTACTTC.